This TCR beta chain was obtained from a study of T cell responses to AZD1222 COVID-19 vaccine. This clone was detected once. Looked up from germline, CDR1 is LGHNT and CDR2 is FRNRAP. The ends lost 2 bases at V and 2 bases at J; junction bases unmatched: 12. This CDR3 contains 19 residues. Only in-frame clones appear in the TCRdb table, and some are missing; sequencing was by immunoSEQ multiplex PCR. Of about 110,000 clones listed, over 85% are singletons. The chain uses TRBV12-5 and TRBJ2-3; 11 positions match TRBD2. This TCR was sampled from an adult in good health. The sample in question was peripheral blood, obtained on day 0 of AZD1222 vaccination. The CDR3 DNA is TGTGCTAGTGGTTTGATTACGGGGACTAGCGGAGCTTCCACAGATACGCAGTATTTT. Amino acid sequence: CASGLITGTSGASTDTQYF.